This note documents a single TCR beta chain sequence. Its antigen is as yet unknown. TCRdb keeps only in-frame clones here, not all; method: immunoSEQ multiplex PCR. The sample records approximately 31,000 clones, about four fifths being singletons. Germline V gene data show CDR1 as MDHEN and CDR2 as SYDVKM. The CDR3 contains 12 residues. The germline V and J ends were trimmed by 7 bases and 4 bases, with 10 bases remaining between them. These data are taken from a study of a mutant IDH1 vaccine in newly diagnosed glioma. Time point specified: week 47, end of study. Every vaccination contained 300 ug of the mutant IDH1 20-mer peptide and was paired with topical imiquimod.

The receptor's source is a man aged 25 to 40 with glioma. Sample: PBMCs, taken from a glioma patient whose treatment included an IDH1 peptide vaccine. This chain joins TRBV28 and TRBJ1-1; D not resolved. The CDR3, as DNA: TGTGCCAGCATGTCGGGCCCCACTGAAGCTTTCTTT. This codes for CASMSGPTEAFF.